The present entry profiles one TCR beta chain with its context. Expressed TCRB transcripts got sequenced, as all isolated RNA was reverse transcribed. Assay used: immunoSEQ multiplex PCR; TCRdb lists only in-frame clones, some missing. Of some 140,000 clones in the sample, about a tenth were seen once. The data were obtained in a study of beta chain features in type 1 diabetes. Looked up from germline, CDR1 is SGHDT and CDR2 is YYEEEE. CDR3 length equals 16 residues. Trimming left V 4 bases short and J 1 base short, with 15 bases between. The chain is built from TRBV5-6 and TRBJ2-1; weak D call: TRBD2 (7 bases). Sequencing was carried out using central memory CD4+ T cells from blood. The clonotype was recovered from a man between 18 and 29 years old in good health. CDR3 sequence (DNA): TGTGCCAGCAGCGTGGATGCGGGGGCGTCCTACAATGAGCAGTTCTTC. Its protein is CASSVDAGASYNEQFF.